A single T cell receptor (beta chain) is shown here with its context. What it binds is unknown. Gene labels here are mouse ones. The CDR3 is cut off 1 residue early in the read; its end comes from the germline J gene. These data come from a study of tissue T cells after allogeneic stem cell transplantation. The CDR3 is 13 residues long. The V gene's germline CDR1 is SNHLY and CDR2 FYNGKV (reference sequence). Trimming removed 3 bases from V and 4 bases from J; junction bases left unmatched: 1. Time point indicated: mouse harvest day 14 after allogeneic transplant. Mouse grafts combined 10^7 T-cell-depleted bone marrow cells with 10^6 splenic CD5+ T cells. General study results and limits: Within patients, tissue anatomy strongly shaped TCR repertoire composition. Blood and spleen captured only part of the tissue TCR repertoire.

Assay used: immunoSEQ multiplex PCR; TCRdb lists only in-frame clones, some missing. The profile shows roughly 8,600 clones, 35% to 40% of them singletons. This TCR came from a female BALB/c mouse given C57BL/6 T cells with graft-versus-host disease after an allogeneic hematopoietic cell transplant. The gene calls are TRBV3 and TRBJ2-4, with 7 bases that match TRBD1. Sample: skin. The CDR3 bases that were read are TGTGCCAGCAGCTTCGGGACAGAAAACACCTTGTAC. Translation: CASSFGTENTLY. The CDR3 in its entirety is CASSFGTENTLYF.